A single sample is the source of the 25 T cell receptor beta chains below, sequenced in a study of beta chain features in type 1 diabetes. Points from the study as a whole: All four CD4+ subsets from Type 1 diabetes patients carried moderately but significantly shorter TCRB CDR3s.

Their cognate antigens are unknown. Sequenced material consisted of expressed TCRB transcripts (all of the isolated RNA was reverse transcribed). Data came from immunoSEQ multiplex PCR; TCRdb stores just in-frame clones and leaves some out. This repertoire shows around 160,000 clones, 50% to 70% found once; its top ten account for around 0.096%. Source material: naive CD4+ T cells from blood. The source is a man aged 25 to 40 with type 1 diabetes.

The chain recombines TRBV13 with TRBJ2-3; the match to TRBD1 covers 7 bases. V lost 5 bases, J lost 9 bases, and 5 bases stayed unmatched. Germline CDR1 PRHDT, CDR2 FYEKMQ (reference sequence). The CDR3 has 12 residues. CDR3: CASSPDRATQYF. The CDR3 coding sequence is TGTGCCAGCAGCCCAGACAGGGCGACGCAGTATTTT. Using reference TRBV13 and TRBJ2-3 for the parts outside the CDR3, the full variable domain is AAGVIQSPRHLIKEKRETATLKCYPIPRHDTVYWYQQGPGQDPQFLISFYEKMQSDKGSIPDRFSAQQFSDYHSELNMSSLELGDSALYFCASSPDRATQYFGPGTRLTVL.

Written as DNA, the CDR3 is TGTGCCAGTAGTAAAATGACAGCAGATACGCAGTATTTT. Protein: CASSKMTADTQYF. The rearrangement links TRBV19 to TRBJ2-3; a weak D match, TRBD1 (5 bases). Germline V CDR1 and CDR2: LNHDA, SQIVND (reference sequence). The CDR3 consists of 13 residues. The V end lost 4 bases, the J end lost 4 bases, and 9 bases lay between the germline ends. Looking up the rest from reference TRBV19 and TRBJ2-3 gives the full variable domain: DGGITQSPKYLFRKEGQNVTLSCEQNLNHDAMYWYRQDPGQGLRLIYYSQIVNDFQKGDIAEGYSVSREKKESFPLTVTSAQKNPTAFYLCASSKMTADTQYFGPGTRLTVL.

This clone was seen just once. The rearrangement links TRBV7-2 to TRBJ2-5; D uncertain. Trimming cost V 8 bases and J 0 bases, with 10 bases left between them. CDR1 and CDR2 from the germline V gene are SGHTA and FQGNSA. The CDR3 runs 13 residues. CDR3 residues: CASHPVNQETQYF. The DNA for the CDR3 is TGTGCCAGCCACCCAGTAAACCAAGAGACCCAGTACTTC. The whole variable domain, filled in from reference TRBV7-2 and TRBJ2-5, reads GAGVSQSPSNKVTEKGKDVELRCDPISGHTALYWYRQSLGQGLEFLIYFQGNSAPDKSGLPSDRFSAERTGGSVSTLTIQRTQQEDSAVYLCASHPVNQETQYFGPGTRLLVL.

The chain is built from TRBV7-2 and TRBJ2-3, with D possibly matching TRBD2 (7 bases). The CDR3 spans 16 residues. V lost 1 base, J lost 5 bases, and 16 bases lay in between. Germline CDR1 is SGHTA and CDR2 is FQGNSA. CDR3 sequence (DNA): TGTGCCAGCAGCTTAGGTCGGGGGGCGAAAATAGATACGCAGTATTTT. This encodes CASSLGRGAKIDTQYF.

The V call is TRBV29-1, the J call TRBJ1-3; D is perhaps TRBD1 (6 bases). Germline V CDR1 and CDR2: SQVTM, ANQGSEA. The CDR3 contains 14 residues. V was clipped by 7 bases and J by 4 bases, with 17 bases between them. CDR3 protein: CSAAKDRLGNTIYF. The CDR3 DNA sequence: TGCAGCGCTGCGAAGGACAGACTCGGAAACACCATATATTTT.

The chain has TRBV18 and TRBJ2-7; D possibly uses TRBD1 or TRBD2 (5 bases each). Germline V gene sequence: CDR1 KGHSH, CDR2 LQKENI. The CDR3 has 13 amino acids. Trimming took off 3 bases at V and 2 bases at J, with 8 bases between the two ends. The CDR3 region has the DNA TGTGCCAGCTCACCGAAGGGACCCTACGAGCAGTACTTC. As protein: CASSPKGPYEQYF.

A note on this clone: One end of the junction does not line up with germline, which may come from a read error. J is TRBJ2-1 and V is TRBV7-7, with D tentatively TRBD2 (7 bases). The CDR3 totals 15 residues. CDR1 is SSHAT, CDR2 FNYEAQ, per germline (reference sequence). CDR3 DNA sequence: TGTGCTAGCAGCTATCTGGGAGGGGGCTACAATGAGCAGTTCTTC. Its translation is CASSYLGGGYNEQFF.

In DNA, the CDR3 is TGTGCCAGCAGTTTCCGGGACAGGGCGATTTACGAGCAGTACTTC. Protein product: CASSFRDRAIYEQYF. The chain couples TRBV28 to TRBJ2-7; 9 positions agree with TRBD1. V lost 3 bases, J lost 4 bases, and 7 bases stayed unmatched. Germline CDR1 is MDHEN and CDR2 is SYDVKM. The CDR3 sequence is 15 residues long.

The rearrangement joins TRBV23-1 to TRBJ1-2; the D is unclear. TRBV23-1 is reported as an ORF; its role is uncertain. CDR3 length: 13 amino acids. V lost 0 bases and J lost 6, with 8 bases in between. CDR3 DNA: TGCGCCAGCAGTCAATCAAGGGTACATGGCTACACCTTC. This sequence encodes CASSQSRVHGYTF.

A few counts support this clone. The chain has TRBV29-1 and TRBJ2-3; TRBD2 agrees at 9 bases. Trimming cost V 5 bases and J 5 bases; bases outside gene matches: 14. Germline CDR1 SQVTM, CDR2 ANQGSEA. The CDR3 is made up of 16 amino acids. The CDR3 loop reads CSVPHQGGGAKDTQYF. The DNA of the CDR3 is TGCAGCGTTCCCCATCAGGGCGGGGGGGCCAAAGATACGCAGTATTTT.

Here the CDR3 DNA reads TGTGCCAGCAGCCTCAGGGGATTTGCCGGGGAGCTGTTTTTT. Protein product: CASSLRGFAGELFF. The J gene is TRBJ2-2, the V gene TRBV6-5, with D perhaps TRBD1 (6 bases). V was shortened by 6 bases and J by 6 bases, with 14 bases between the two germline ends. The V gene's germline CDR1 is MNHEY and CDR2 SVGAGI. The CDR3 loop spans 14 amino acids.

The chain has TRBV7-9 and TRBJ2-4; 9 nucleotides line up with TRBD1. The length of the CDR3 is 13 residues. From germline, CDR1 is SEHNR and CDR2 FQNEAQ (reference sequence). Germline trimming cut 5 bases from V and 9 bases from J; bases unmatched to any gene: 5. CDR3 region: CASSPTGGGIQYF. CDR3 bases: TGTGCCAGCAGCCCTACAGGGGGCGGCATTCAGTACTTC.

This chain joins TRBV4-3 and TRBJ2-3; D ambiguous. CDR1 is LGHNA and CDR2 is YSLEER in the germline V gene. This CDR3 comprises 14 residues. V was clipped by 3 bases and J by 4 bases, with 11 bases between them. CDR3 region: CASSQARRADTQYF. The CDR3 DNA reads TGCGCCAGCAGCCAGGCCCGGCGTGCAGATACGCAGTATTTT.

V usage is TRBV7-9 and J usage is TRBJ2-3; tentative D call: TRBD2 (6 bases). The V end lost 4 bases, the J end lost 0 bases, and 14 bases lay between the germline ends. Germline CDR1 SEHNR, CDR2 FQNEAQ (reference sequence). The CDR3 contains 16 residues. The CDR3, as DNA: TGTGCCAGCAGCTACGGGACGGGGGAAAGCACAGATACGCAGTATTTT. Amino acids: CASSYGTGESTDTQYF.

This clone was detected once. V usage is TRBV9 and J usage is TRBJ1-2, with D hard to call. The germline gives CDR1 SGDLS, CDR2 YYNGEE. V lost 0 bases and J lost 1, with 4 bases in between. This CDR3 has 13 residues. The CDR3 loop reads CASSVAGNYGYTF. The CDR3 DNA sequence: TGTGCCAGCAGCGTAGCCGGTAACTATGGCTACACCTTC.

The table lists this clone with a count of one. CDR3 sequence reads: CASSKDSCRALSYNEQFF. CDR3 in DNA: TGTGCCAGCAGCAAAGATAGTTGTAGGGCCCTTTCCTACAATGAGCAGTTCTTC. This chain joins TRBV21-1 and TRBJ2-1. TRBV21-1 is flagged as a pseudogene. This CDR3 is built from 18 residues.

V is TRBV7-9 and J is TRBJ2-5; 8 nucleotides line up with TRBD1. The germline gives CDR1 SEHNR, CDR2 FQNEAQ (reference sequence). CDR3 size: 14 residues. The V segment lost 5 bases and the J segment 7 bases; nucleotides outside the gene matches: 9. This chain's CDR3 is CASSQGAVPTTQYF. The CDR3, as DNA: TGTGCCAGCAGCCAGGGGGCAGTCCCGACGACCCAGTACTTC.

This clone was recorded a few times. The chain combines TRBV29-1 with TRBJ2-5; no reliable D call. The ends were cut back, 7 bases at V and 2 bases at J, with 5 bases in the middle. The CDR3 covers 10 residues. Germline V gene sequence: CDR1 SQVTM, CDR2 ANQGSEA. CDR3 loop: CSGLQETQYF. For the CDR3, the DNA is TGCAGCGGCTTACAAGAGACCCAGTACTTC. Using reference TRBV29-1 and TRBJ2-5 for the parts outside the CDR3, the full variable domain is SAVISQKPSRDICQRGTSLTIQCQVDSQVTMMFWYRQQPGQSLTLIATANQGSEATYESGFVIDKFPISRPNLTFSTLTVSNMSPEDSSIYLCSGLQETQYFGPGTRLLVL.

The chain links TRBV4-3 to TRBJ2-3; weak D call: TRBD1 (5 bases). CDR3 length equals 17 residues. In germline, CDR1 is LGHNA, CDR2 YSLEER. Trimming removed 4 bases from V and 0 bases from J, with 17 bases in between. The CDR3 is CASSPLLVQGSTDTQYF. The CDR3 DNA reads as TGCGCCAGCAGCCCCCTTCTCGTCCAGGGTAGCACAGATACGCAGTATTTT.

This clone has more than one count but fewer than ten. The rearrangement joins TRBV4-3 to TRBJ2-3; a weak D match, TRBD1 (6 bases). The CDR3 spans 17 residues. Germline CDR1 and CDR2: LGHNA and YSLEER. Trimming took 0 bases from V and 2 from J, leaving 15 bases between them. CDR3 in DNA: TGCGCCAGCAGCCAAGATCCTCGGACAGCTGACACAGATACGCAGTATTTT. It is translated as CASSQDPRTADTDTQYF.

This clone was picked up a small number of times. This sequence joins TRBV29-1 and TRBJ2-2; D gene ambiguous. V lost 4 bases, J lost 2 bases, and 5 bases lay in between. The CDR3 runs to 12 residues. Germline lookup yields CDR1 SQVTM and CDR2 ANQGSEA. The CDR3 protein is CSVGANTGELFF. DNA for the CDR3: TGCAGCGTTGGGGCTAACACCGGGGAGCTGTTTTTT.

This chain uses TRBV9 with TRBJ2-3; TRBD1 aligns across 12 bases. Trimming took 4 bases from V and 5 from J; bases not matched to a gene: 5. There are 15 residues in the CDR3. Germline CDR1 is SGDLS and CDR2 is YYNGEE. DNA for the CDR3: TGTGCCAGCAGCCGGGGACAGGGGGCGAGAGATACGCAGTATTTT. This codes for CASSRGQGARDTQYF.

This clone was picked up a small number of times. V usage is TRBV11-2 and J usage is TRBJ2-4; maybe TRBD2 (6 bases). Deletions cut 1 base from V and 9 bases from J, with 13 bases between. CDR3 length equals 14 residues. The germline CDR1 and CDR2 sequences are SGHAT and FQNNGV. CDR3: CASSLVYSGGIQYF. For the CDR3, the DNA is TGTGCCAGCAGCTTAGTGTACTCCGGGGGCATTCAGTACTTC.

The CDR3 DNA reads as TGCGCCAGCAGCACCGACAGGTTGAACACTGAAGCTTTCTTT. Translation gives CASSTDRLNTEAFF. The chain is built from TRBV5-1 and TRBJ1-1; TRBD1 is a possible D gene (6 bases). The V gene lost 4 bases and the J gene lost 0 bases, with 10 bases spanning the gap. The CDR3 is made up of 14 amino acids. The V gene's germline CDR1 is SGHRS and CDR2 YFSETQ. Full variable domain (missing parts from reference TRBV5-1 and TRBJ1-1): KAGVTQTPRYLIKTRGQQVTLSCSPISGHRSVSWYQQTPGQGLQFLFEYFSETQRNKGNFPGRFSGRQFSNSRSEMNVSTLELGDSALYLCASSTDRLNTEAFFGQGTRLTVV.

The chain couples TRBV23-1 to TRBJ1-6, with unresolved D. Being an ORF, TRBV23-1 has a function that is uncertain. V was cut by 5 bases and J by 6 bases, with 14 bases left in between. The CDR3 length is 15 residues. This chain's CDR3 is CASSTDHLGNSPLHF. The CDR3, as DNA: TGCGCCAGCAGTACCGACCACCTCGGTAATTCACCCCTCCACTTT.